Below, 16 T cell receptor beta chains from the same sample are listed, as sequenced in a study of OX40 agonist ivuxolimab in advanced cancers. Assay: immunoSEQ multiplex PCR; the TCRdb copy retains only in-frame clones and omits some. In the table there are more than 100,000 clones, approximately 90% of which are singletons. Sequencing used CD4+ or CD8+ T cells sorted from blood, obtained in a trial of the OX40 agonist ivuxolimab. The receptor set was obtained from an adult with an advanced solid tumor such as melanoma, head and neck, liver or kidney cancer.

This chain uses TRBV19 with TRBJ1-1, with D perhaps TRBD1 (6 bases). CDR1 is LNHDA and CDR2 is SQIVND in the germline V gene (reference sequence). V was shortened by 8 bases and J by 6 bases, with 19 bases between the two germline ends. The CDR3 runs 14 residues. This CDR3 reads CASSDIRGRSEAFF. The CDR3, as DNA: TGTGCCAGTTCCGACATCAGGGGTCGGTCTGAAGCTTTCTTT.

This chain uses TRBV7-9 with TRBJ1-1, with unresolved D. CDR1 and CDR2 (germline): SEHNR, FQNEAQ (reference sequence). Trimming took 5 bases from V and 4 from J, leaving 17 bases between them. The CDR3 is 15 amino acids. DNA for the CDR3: TGTGCCAGCAGCCAATGGACGGGCAGGACCACTGAAGCTTTCTTT. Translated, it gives CASSQWTGRTTEAFF.

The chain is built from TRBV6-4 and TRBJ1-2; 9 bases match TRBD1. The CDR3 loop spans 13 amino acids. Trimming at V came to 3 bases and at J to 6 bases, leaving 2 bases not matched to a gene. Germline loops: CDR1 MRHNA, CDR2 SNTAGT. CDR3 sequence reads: CASSERTGDGYTF. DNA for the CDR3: TGTGCCAGCAGTGAAAGGACAGGGGATGGCTACACCTTC.

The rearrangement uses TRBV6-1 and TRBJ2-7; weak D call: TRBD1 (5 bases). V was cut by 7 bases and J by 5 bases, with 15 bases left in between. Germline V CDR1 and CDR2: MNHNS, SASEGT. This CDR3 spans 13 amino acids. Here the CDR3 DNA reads TGTGCCAGCATAATAGGGCAGGGCGACGAGCAGTACTTC. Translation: CASIIGQGDEQYF.

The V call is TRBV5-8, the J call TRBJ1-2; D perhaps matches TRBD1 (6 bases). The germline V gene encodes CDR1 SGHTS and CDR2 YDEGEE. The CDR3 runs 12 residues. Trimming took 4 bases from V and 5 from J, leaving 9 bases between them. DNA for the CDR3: TGTGCCAGCAGCCCGACAGGTTATGGCTACACCTTC. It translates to CASSPTGYGYTF.

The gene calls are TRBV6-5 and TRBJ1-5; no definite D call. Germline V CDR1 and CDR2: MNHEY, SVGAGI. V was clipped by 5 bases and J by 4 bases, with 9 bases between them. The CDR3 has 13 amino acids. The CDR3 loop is CASSLDGNQPQHF. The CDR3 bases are TGTGCCAGCAGTCTAGACGGTAATCAGCCCCAGCATTTT.

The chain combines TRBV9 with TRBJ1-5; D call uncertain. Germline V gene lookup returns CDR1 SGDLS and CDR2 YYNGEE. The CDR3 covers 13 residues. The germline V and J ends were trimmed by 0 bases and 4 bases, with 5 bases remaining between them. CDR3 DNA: TGTGCCAGCAGCGTAGATAGAAATCAGCCCCAGCATTTT. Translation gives CASSVDRNQPQHF.

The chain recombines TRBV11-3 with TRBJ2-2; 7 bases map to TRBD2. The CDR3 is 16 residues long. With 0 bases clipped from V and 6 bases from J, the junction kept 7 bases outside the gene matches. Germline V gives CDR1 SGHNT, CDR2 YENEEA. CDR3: CASSLDPAGRAGELFF. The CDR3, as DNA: TGTGCCAGCAGCTTAGATCCGGCAGGGAGGGCCGGGGAGCTGTTTTTT.

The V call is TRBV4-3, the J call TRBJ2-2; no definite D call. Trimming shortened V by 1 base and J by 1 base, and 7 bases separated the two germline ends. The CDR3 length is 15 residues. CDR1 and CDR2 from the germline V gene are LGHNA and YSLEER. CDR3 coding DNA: TGCGCCAGCAGCCAAGTTAGAGGGAACACCGGGGAGCTGTTTTTT. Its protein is CASSQVRGNTGELFF.

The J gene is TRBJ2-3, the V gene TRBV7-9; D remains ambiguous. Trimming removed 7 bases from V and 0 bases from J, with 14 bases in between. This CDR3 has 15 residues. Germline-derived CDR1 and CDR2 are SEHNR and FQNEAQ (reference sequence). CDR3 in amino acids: CASTVVRMSTDTQYF. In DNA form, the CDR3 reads TGTGCCAGCACCGTCGTGAGAATGAGCACAGATACGCAGTATTTT.

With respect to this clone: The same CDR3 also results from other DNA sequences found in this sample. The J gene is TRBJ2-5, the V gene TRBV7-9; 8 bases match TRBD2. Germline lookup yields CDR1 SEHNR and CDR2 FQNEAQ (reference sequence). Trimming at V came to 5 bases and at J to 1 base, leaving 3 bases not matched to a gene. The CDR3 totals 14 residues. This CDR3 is CASSPTSGQETQYF. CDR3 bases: TGTGCCAGCAGCCCCACTAGCGGCCAAGAGACCCAGTACTTC. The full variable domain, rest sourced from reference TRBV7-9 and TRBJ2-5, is DTGVSQNPRHKITKRGQNVTFRCDPISEHNRLYWYRQTLGQGPEFLTYFQNEAQLEKSRLLSDRFSAERPKGSFSTLEIQRTEQGDSAMYLCASSPTSGQETQYFGPGTRLLVL.

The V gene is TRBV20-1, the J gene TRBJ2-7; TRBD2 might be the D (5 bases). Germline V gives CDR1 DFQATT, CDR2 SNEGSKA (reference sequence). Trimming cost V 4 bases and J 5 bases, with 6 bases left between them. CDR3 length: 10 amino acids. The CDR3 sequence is CSAMRDEQYF. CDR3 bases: TGCAGTGCTATGAGGGACGAGCAGTACTTC.

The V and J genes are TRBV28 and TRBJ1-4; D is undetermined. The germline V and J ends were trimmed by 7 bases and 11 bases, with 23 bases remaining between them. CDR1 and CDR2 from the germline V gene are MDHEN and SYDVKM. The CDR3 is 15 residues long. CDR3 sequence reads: CASIFSTETRSKLFF. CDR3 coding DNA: TGTGCCAGCATCTTCTCCACCGAGACCAGGAGCAAACTGTTTTTT.

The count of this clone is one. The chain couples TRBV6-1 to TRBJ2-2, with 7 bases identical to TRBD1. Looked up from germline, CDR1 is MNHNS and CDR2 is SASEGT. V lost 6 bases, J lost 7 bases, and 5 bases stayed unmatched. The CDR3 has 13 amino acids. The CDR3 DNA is TGTGCCAGCAGGACAGGGTCTGGCGGGGAGCTGTTTTTT. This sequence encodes CASRTGSGGELFF.

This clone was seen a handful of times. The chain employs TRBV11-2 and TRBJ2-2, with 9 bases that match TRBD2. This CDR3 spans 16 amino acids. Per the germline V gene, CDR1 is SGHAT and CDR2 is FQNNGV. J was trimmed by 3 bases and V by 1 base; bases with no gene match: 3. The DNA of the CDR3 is TGTGCCAGCAGCTTAGTAGCGGGAGTTTACACCGGGGAGCTGTTTTTT. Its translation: CASSLVAGVYTGELFF.

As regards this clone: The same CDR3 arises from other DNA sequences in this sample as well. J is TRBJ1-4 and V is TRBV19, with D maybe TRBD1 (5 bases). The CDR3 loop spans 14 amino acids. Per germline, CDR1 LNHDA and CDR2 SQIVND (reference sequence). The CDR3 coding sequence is TGTGCTAGCCTGGGGGGGGCAACTAATGAAAAACTGTTTTTT. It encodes CASLGGATNEKLFF.